This TCR beta chain stems from a study of early T cells in non-severe SARS-CoV-2 infection. About the research overall: Alpha and beta chains were unpaired, from unsorted whole-blood bulk RNA. General study results and limits: VDJdb matches were skewed toward anti-spike CD8 T cell responses.

A note on this clonotype: Its antigen is unidentified.

The TCR library protocol was used to attach unique molecular identifiers. These identifiers were attached to individual cDNA molecules. TCRdb reprocessed the 5' RACE reads via MiXCR and lists one record per CDR3 protein. The sample shows about 60,000 distinct CDR3 sequences, 10% to 15% of them seen only once. The CDR3 is made up of 15 amino acids. Germline V lookup: CDR1 MGHRA, CDR2 YSYEKL. Trimming removed 4 bases from V and 4 bases from J; junction bases left unmatched: 8. This TCR came from an adult who was a healthcare worker with PCR-confirmed SARS-CoV-2 infection or an uninfected control (not recorded which). The rearrangement uses TRBV4-1 and TRBJ2-7, with 9 bases lining up with TRBD1. Sequencing was done on a sample of whole blood. The CDR3 here is CASSLKSGQGYEQYF. The CDR3 nucleotides read TGCGCCAGCAGCCTCAAGTCGGGACAGGGATACGAGCAGTACTTC.